The clone carrying this T cell receptor (beta chain) was detected only once. The antigen remains unidentified. Distinct nucleotide sequences in the sample also encode this CDR3. The data were obtained in a study of CD8+ T cells in alopecia areata. Study-wide results and limits: Administration of tofacitinib significantly diminished scalp clonality and expanded CD8+ clones within the top 100. With one nonresponder, baseline CD8+ expansion's link to response remains uncertain.

CDR1 is SQVTM and CDR2 is ANQGSEA in the germline V gene. V lost 4 bases and J lost 5, with 11 bases in between. The CDR3 consists of 12 residues. The treatment was: oral pan-JAK inhibitor, 5-10 mg twice daily. Peripheral blood and lesional scalp punch biopsies came from alopecia areata patients. Extracted RNA was reverse transcribed, and the resulting cDNA served as sequencing template. This table comes from immunoSEQ multiplex PCR, and its TCRdb copy is limited to in-frame clones, with some not included. The sample records under 200,000 clones, less than 70% being singletons. This TCR was recovered from a human donor with alopecia areata. The chain joins TRBV29-1 to TRBJ2-5; D assignment may be TRBD1 or TRBD2 (7 bases each). This sample comprised CD4+ T cells sorted from blood, obtained at week 24, from a patient treated with tofacitinib. CDR3 sequence reads: CSVGGGGETQYF. DNA for the CDR3: TGCAGCGTTGGGGGAGGGGGCGAGACCCAGTACTTC.